This T cell receptor (beta chain) was sequenced for a study of T cells in Graves' hyperthyroidism and ophthalmopathy. This CDR3 spans 17 amino acids. The ends were cut back, 1 base at V and 4 bases at J, with 19 bases in the middle. From germline, CDR1 is SGHNT and CDR2 YENEEA. Amplified TCR beta CDR3 regions came from RNA transcripts. RT-PCR in the first round (using the HTBI primer set) targeted the TCR CDR3. One entry per CDR3 protein, called by TCRdb with MiXCR from the multiplex PCR reads. Seen here are more than 350,000 distinct CDR3 sequences, about 15% observed once, and the top ten hold roughly a fifth. This clonotype was observed many times.

Sample: blood. This chain joins TRBV11-3 and TRBJ2-5; perhaps TRBD2 as D (6 bases). The receptor comes from a woman in her fifties or sixties with Graves' ophthalmopathy. The CDR3 nucleotides read TGTGCCAGCAGCTTAGGAGGTGCAGGGCGGAGGGGAGAGACCCAGTACTTC. Protein product: CASSLGGAGRRGETQYF.